The 7 T cell receptor beta chains below were found in one sample sequenced in a study of control samples from healthy donors and cancer patients. Clones were read by immunoSEQ multiplex PCR, and TCRdb kept only the in-frame ones, dropping some. The table lists about 150,000 clones, around 86% of them singletons. Input material: blood. These receptors came from a man younger than 40 in good health.

The chain joins TRBV5-4 to TRBJ2-4, with D perhaps given as TRBD1 or TRBD2 (5 bases each). V dropped 4 bases and J dropped 9 bases, with 23 bases sitting between them. The length of the CDR3 is 16 residues. Germline V CDR1 and CDR2: SGHNT, YYREEE (reference sequence). Here the CDR3 DNA reads TGTGCCAGCAGCGGCGCAACGGGCCAGGGTAGCGCCATTCAGTACTTC. Amino acid sequence: CASSGATGQGSAIQYF.

The chain combines TRBV10-1 with TRBJ1-5; D not resolved. CDR1 WNHNN and CDR2 SYGVQD come from the germline V gene (reference sequence). This CDR3 region has 14 residues. V shed 5 bases and J shed 1 base, with 9 bases lying between them. The CDR3 DNA reads TGCGCCAGCAGTCCCCTGCGGAGCAATCAGCCCCAGCATTTT. This codes for CASSPLRSNQPQHF.

The J gene is TRBJ2-7, the V gene TRBV5-1; tentatively, D is TRBD2 (5 bases). CDR1 and CDR2 from the germline V gene are SGHRS and YFSETQ. Trimming removed 3 bases at V and 0 bases at J, with 13 bases between. The CDR3 covers 15 residues. The CDR3 is CASSWEHSSSYEQYF. The CDR3 DNA is TGCGCCAGCAGCTGGGAGCACAGCAGCTCCTACGAGCAGTACTTC.

The rearrangement joins TRBV7-2 to TRBJ2-7; perhaps TRBD1 as D (5 bases). Germline CDR1 is SGHTA and CDR2 is FQGNSA. The CDR3 spans 12 residues. Trimming removed 8 bases at V and 4 bases at J, with 12 bases between. DNA for the CDR3: TGTGCCAGCGCACGACAGTTTTACGAGCAGTACTTC. Protein product: CASARQFYEQYF.

By sample share, this clone is medium-sized. Other DNA sequences from this sample encode an identical CDR3 as well. V and J are TRBV6-6 and TRBJ1-5; TRBD1 aligns across 7 bases. The ends lost 2 bases at V and 4 bases at J; junction bases unmatched: 5. The CDR3 is 15 amino acids. Germline lookup yields CDR1 MNHNY and CDR2 SVGAGI (reference sequence). CDR3 residues: CASSYKQGGNQPQHF. CDR3 bases: TGTGCCAGCAGTTACAAGCAGGGGGGGAATCAGCCCCAGCATTTT.

The chain employs TRBV3-1 (or the pseudogene TRBV3-2) and TRBJ2-7; D is unclear. This CDR3 spans 14 amino acids. V was trimmed by 3 bases and J by 1 base, leaving 10 bases between them. Germline assignment: CDR1 LGHDT and CDR2 YNNKEL (reference sequence). CDR3 in DNA: TGTGCCAGCAGCCAGAGCCTGCGGTCCTACGAGCAGTACTTC. Its protein product is CASSQSLRSYEQYF.

The chain carries TRBV6-2 or TRBV6-3 and TRBJ2-3; D is unresolved. V lost 4 bases, J lost 0 bases, and 8 bases lay in between. Germline CDR1 MNHEY, CDR2 SVGEGT. The CDR3 is 14 amino acids. The CDR3 reads CASSWLRSTDTQYF. CDR3 coding DNA: TGTGCCAGCAGTTGGCTACGGAGCACAGATACGCAGTATTTT.